Shown below are 26 T cell receptor beta chains from a single sample sequenced in a study of OX40 agonist ivuxolimab in advanced cancers. Libraries were prepared by immunoSEQ multiplex PCR; TCRdb keeps only in-frame clonotypes and omits some of them. The sample shows some 85,000 clones, less than 95% of them seen only once. Sequencing was performed on CD4+ or CD8+ T cells sorted from blood, taken in a trial of the OX40 agonist ivuxolimab. These receptors all come from an adult with an advanced solid tumor such as melanoma, head and neck, liver or kidney cancer.

The chain uses TRBV7-8 and TRBJ2-7; D possibly corresponds to TRBD2 (6 bases). CDR3 length: 16 residues. From germline, CDR1 is SGHVS and CDR2 FQNEAQ. V lost 5 bases to trimming and J lost 7 bases, with 24 bases between them. The CDR3 DNA follows: TGTGCCAGCAGCCCCTGGGGAGGCCGGACCCCGAGGGAGCAGTACTTC. This encodes CASSPWGGRTPREQYF.

This rearrangement joins TRBV10-3 to TRBJ2-5; weak D call: TRBD2 (7 bases). Trimming pared 9 bases from V and 4 bases from J, leaving 12 bases between. The germline CDR1 and CDR2 sequences are ENHRY and SYGVKD. The CDR3 is 12 amino acids. The CDR3 sequence: CAIKGGAETQYF. In nucleotides, the CDR3 is TGTGCCATAAAAGGGGGGGCAGAGACCCAGTACTTC.

The chain links TRBV28 to TRBJ2-2; D call uncertain. The germline V gene encodes CDR1 MDHEN and CDR2 SYDVKM. The CDR3 loop spans 14 amino acids. The V gene lost 7 bases and the J gene lost 5 bases, with 14 bases spanning the gap. This CDR3 is CASTALISTGELFF. In DNA, the CDR3 is TGTGCCAGCACCGCTCTAATTAGTACCGGGGAGCTGTTTTTT.

The chain couples TRBV28 to TRBJ2-3; 9 bases agree with TRBD2. V trimming: 6 bases; J trimming: 5 bases; junction bases outside the gene matches: 6. CDR3 length equals 14 residues. CDR1 is MDHEN and CDR2 is SYDVKM in the germline V gene. The chain's CDR3 is CASRASGAGDTQYF. As DNA, the CDR3 is TGTGCCAGCAGGGCTAGCGGGGCGGGAGATACGCAGTATTTT.

The chain has TRBV27 and TRBJ2-7; D is tentatively TRBD1 or TRBD2 (6 bases each). Trimming stripped 2 bases from V and 3 bases from J, with 14 bases between. CDR1 is MNHEY, CDR2 SMNVEV, per germline (reference sequence). CDR3 length: 15 residues. This CDR3 reads CASSLKEGRGYEQYF. For the CDR3, the DNA is TGTGCCAGCAGTTTAAAGGAGGGCAGGGGCTACGAGCAGTACTTC.

This clone has a single count. The rearrangement joins TRBV28 to TRBJ1-2; 9 bases match TRBD1. Germline V CDR1 and CDR2: MDHEN, SYDVKM. V was pared by 5 bases and J by 8 bases, with 6 bases of the junction left unmatched. This CDR3 has 13 amino acids. The CDR3 sequence is CASSRDRAGGYTF. Written as DNA, the CDR3 is TGTGCCAGCAGTCGGGACAGGGCGGGAGGCTACACCTTC.

The chain couples TRBV7-8 to TRBJ2-3; 8 nucleotides match TRBD2. V gave up 5 bases and J gave up 5 bases; unmatched junction bases: 9. Germline assignment: CDR1 SGHVS and CDR2 FQNEAQ. The CDR3 length is 15 residues. The DNA of the CDR3 is TGTGCCAGCAGCGCGGGGGGCGGACGGAAAGATACGCAGTATTTT. Encoded protein: CASSAGGGRKDTQYF.

This chain connects TRBV5-1 to TRBJ2-1, with D perhaps matching TRBD2 (5 bases). The length of the CDR3 is 18 residues. Germline V gene sequence: CDR1 SGHRS, CDR2 YFSETQ. The V gene lost 4 bases and the J gene lost 4 bases, with 24 bases spanning the gap. The CDR3 region is CASSPQGLAGLGYNEQFF. CDR3 bases: TGCGCCAGCAGCCCTCAAGGACTCGCCGGTTTGGGATACAATGAGCAGTTCTTC.

The chain recombines TRBV19 with TRBJ1-2; possible D gene TRBD1, 5 bases. Germline V CDR1 and CDR2: LNHDA, SQIVND (reference sequence). The CDR3 is 13 amino acids. The V end lost 5 bases, the J end lost 2 bases, and 9 bases lay between the germline ends. The CDR3 reads CASSFDSNYGYTF. The CDR3 DNA reads TGTGCCAGTAGTTTTGACAGCAACTATGGCTACACCTTC.

The table lists this clone with a count of one. The chain couples TRBV6-4 to TRBJ2-4; D is ambiguous. Trimming cost V 9 bases and J 8 bases, with 17 bases left between them. CDR1 is MRHNA, CDR2 SNTAGT, per germline. This CDR3 has 13 residues. The CDR3 DNA sequence: TGTGCCAGTCCCACTATTAATGAATACATTCAGTACTTC. Translated, it gives CASPTINEYIQYF.

The CDR3 DNA reads TGCGCCAGCAGGCTCAGCGGGAGTAAGAATGAGCAGTTCTTC. Its translation is CASRLSGSKNEQFF. The chain has TRBV5-1 and TRBJ2-1; 8 bases agree with TRBD2. The V gene end was trimmed by 5 bases and the J gene end by 7 bases; junction bases not matched to a gene: 8. This CDR3 comprises 14 residues. The V gene's germline CDR1 is SGHRS and CDR2 YFSETQ.

V and J are TRBV6-1 and TRBJ2-7, with TRBD1 matching over 7 bases. Looked up from germline, CDR1 is MNHNS and CDR2 is SASEGT. The CDR3 extends over 16 amino acids. V trimming: 2 bases; J trimming: 4 bases; junction bases outside the gene matches: 11. The CDR3 sequence: CASSESLPGGPYEQYF. CDR3 in DNA: TGTGCCAGCAGTGAATCCCTCCCAGGGGGACCGTACGAGCAGTACTTC.

A single count supports this clone. V and J are TRBV5-8 and TRBJ2-7; 10 bases align to TRBD2. This CDR3 comprises 13 residues. The V segment lost 7 bases and the J segment 4 bases; nucleotides outside the gene matches: 5. Germline V CDR1 and CDR2: SGHTS, YDEGEE. The CDR3 sequence is CASLAGVGYEQYF. DNA of the CDR3: TGTGCCAGCCTAGCGGGAGTAGGGTACGAGCAGTACTTC. Supplemented by reference TRBV5-8 and TRBJ2-7, the full variable domain reads EAGVTQSPTHLIKTRGQQATLRCSPISGHTSVYWYQQALGLGLQFLLWYDEGEERNRGNFPPRFSGRQFPNYSSELNVNALELEDSALYLCASLAGVGYEQYFGPGTRLTVT.

The V and J genes are TRBV6-5 and TRBJ1-1; the D is unclear. This CDR3 contains 14 residues. V shed 2 bases and J shed 0 bases, with 7 bases lying between them. The V gene's germline CDR1 is MNHEY and CDR2 SVGAGI. In DNA, the CDR3 is TGTGCCAGCAGTTACACCACTATGAACACTGAAGCTTTCTTT. Protein: CASSYTTMNTEAFF.

CDR3 sequence: CASSFSIEKLFF. DNA of the CDR3: TGTGCCAGCAGTTTCTCAATTGAAAAACTGTTTTTT. The V gene is TRBV6-6, the J gene TRBJ1-4; D gene uncertain. From germline, CDR1 is MNHNY and CDR2 SVGAGI (reference sequence). The CDR3 is made up of 12 amino acids. The germline V and J ends were trimmed by 4 bases and 7 bases, with 7 bases remaining between them.

The V call is TRBV19, the J call TRBJ1-5; D uncertain. V lost 9 bases and J 0 bases, leaving 15 bases between the germline ends. The CDR3 runs to 15 residues. CDR1 and CDR2 (germline): LNHDA, SQIVND (reference sequence). CDR3 in amino acids: CASCSTAHSNQPQHF. CDR3 coding DNA: TGTGCCAGCTGTTCAACGGCACATAGCAATCAGCCCCAGCATTTT.

The rearrangement joins TRBV5-1 to TRBJ2-5; D not resolved. The J call could be wrong; TRBJ2-7 is a better fit for the DNA end. In germline, CDR1 is SGHRS, CDR2 YFSETQ. The CDR3 contains 15 residues. The CDR3 protein is CASSIDTSARYEQYF. The CDR3 region has the DNA TGCGCCAGCAGCATTGACACTTCAGCCCGTTACGAGCAGTACTTC.

V and J are TRBV30 and TRBJ2-6, with 12 bases lining up with TRBD2. J gave up 2 bases and V 0 bases, and 11 bases lay outside the gene matches. Germline CDR1 reads GTSNPN; CDR2 reads SVGIG (reference sequence). The CDR3 is 20 amino acids. CDR3 region: CAWSVHPGTSGRPGANVLTF. The CDR3 DNA is TGTGCCTGGAGTGTGCACCCCGGGACTAGCGGGCGTCCTGGGGCCAACGTCCTGACTTTC.

The rearrangement links TRBV29-1 to TRBJ2-3, with D unclear. Germline loops: CDR1 SQVTM, CDR2 ANQGSEA. This CDR3 spans 12 amino acids. The V end was cut by 6 bases, the J end by 3 bases, with 10 bases between. The CDR3 reads CSVVALTDTQYF. As DNA, the CDR3 is TGCAGCGTCGTAGCCCTGACAGATACGCAGTATTTT.

This clone was found once. The rearrangement links TRBV28 to TRBJ2-3; 10 positions agree with TRBD2. Germline loops: CDR1 MDHEN, CDR2 SYDVKM. This CDR3 region has 17 residues. V lost 5 bases and J lost 4; bases outside the gene matches: 12. CDR3: CASSLSAGGSNADTQYF. In nucleotides, the CDR3 is TGTGCCAGCAGTCTCTCAGCGGGAGGGAGTAACGCAGATACGCAGTATTTT.

The chain recombines TRBV11-2 with TRBJ2-5; TRBD1 matches 9 bases. Germline lookup yields CDR1 SGHAT and CDR2 FQNNGV. V was pared by 4 bases and J by 3 bases, with 3 bases of the junction left unmatched. The CDR3 extends over 14 amino acids. The CDR3 loop reads CASSSGTGKETQYF. DNA for the CDR3: TGTGCCAGCAGCTCGGGGACAGGGAAAGAGACCCAGTACTTC.

V is TRBV6-5 and J is TRBJ1-5; D not certain. Trimming removed 8 bases at V and 4 bases at J, with 9 bases between. The CDR3 is 12 amino acids. The germline CDR1 and CDR2 sequences are MNHEY and SVGAGI. The CDR3 is CASGWGNQPQHF. CDR3 in DNA: TGTGCCAGCGGATGGGGTAATCAGCCCCAGCATTTT.

This sequence joins TRBV7-3 and TRBJ2-3, with 10 bases identical to TRBD2. CDR3 length equals 16 residues. The junction had 10 bases not matched to a gene; V was cut back by 4 bases and J by 6 bases. Germline assignment: CDR1 SGHTA and CDR2 FQGTGA. CDR3 coding DNA: TGTGCCAGCAGCTCCGGGGTAGCGGGAGGAACGGATACGCAGTATTTT. Translation gives CASSSGVAGGTDTQYF.

The chain carries TRBV6-5 and TRBJ2-2; 8 nucleotides line up with TRBD1. The CDR3 has 14 residues. Germline V gives CDR1 MNHEY, CDR2 SVGAGI. J lost 1 base, V lost 10 bases, and 5 bases had no gene match. The CDR3 DNA sequence: TGTGCCATCTGGGGGACAGGGAACACCGGGGAGCTGTTTTTT. This sequence encodes CAIWGTGNTGELFF.

This chain connects TRBV2 to TRBJ2-7, with 11 positions matching TRBD1. Germline lookup yields CDR1 SNHLY and CDR2 FYNNEI. The CDR3 covers 16 residues. J lost 2 bases, V lost 9 bases, and 12 bases had no gene match. The CDR3 region is CASTAGTGGPTYEQYF. DNA of the CDR3: TGTGCCAGTACGGCCGGGACAGGGGGACCAACCTACGAGCAGTACTTC.

The genes are TRBV5-1 and TRBJ2-4; TRBD1 is a possible D gene (6 bases). Trimming took off 0 bases at V and 8 bases at J, with 12 bases between the two ends. Germline CDR1 SGHRS, CDR2 YFSETQ. This CDR3 region has 14 residues. CDR3 loop: CASSLDNPGDIQYF. CDR3 sequence (DNA): TGCGCCAGCAGCTTGGACAACCCAGGGGACATTCAGTACTTC.